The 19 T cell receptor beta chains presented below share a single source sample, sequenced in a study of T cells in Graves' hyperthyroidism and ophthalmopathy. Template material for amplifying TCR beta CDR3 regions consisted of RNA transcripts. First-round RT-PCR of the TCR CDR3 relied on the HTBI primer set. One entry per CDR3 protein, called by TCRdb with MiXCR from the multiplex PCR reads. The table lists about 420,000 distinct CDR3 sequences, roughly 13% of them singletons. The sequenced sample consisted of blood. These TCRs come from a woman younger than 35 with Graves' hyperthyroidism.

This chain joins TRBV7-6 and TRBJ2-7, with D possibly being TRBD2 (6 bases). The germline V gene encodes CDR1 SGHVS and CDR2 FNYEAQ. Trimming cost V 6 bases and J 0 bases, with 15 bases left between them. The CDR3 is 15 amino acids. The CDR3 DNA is TGTGCCAGCAGTCCACTAGCTCCGAGCTCCTACGAGCAGTACTTC. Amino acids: CASSPLAPSSYEQYF.

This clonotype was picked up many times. CDR3 protein: CASSFPASGGVNTGELFF. CDR3 coding DNA: TGTGCCAGCAGTTTTCCCGCATCGGGCGGGGTGAACACCGGGGAGCTGTTTTTT. This chain connects TRBV28 to TRBJ2-2, with a weak D call TRBD2 (6 bases). Germline values: CDR1 MDHEN, CDR2 SYDVKM. Trimming removed 3 bases at V and 1 base at J, with 18 bases between. This CDR3 region has 18 residues.

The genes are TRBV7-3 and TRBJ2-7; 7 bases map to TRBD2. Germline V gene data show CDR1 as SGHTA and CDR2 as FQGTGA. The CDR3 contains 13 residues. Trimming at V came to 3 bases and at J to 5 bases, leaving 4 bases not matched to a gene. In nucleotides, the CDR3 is TGTGCCAGCAGCTTCGGGGAGGGCCACGAGCAGTACTTC. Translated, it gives CASSFGEGHEQYF.

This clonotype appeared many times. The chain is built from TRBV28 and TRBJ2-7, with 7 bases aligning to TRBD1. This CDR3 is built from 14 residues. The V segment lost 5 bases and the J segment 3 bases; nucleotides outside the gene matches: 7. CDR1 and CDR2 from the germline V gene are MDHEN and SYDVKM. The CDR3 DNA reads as TGTGCCAGCAGTACGGGACAGCAGTTCTACGAGCAGTACTTC. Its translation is CASSTGQQFYEQYF.

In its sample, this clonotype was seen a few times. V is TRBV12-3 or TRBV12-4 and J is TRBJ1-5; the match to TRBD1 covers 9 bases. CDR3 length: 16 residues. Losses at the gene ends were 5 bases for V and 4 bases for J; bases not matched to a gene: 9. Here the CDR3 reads CASSLRDRVANQPQHF. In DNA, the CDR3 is TGTGCCAGCAGTCTCCGGGACAGGGTCGCAAATCAGCCCCAGCATTTT.

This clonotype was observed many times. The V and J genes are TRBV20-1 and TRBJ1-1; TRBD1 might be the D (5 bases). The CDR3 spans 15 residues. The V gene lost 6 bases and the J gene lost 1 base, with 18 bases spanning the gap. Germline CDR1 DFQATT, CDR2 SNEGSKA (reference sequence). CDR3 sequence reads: CSAISWGGWNTEAFF. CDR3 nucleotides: TGCAGTGCCATTTCCTGGGGGGGTTGGAACACTGAAGCTTTCTTT.

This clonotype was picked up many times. This chain's CDR3 is CASSDSEEQDLYGYTF. In DNA form, the CDR3 reads TGTGCCAGCAGTGACTCGGAGGAACAGGACCTCTATGGCTACACCTTC. The chain is built from TRBV6-4 and TRBJ1-2; maybe TRBD1 (5 bases). Germline CDR1 MRHNA, CDR2 SNTAGT. The CDR3 runs 16 residues. V gave up 0 bases and J gave up 4 bases, with 15 bases separating them.

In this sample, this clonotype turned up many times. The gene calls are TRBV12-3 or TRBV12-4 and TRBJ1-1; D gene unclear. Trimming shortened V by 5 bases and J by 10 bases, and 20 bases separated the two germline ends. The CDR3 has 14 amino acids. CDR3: CASSVWAEDPGAFF. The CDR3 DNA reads TGTGCCAGCAGTGTGTGGGCGGAGGATCCTGGAGCTTTCTTT.

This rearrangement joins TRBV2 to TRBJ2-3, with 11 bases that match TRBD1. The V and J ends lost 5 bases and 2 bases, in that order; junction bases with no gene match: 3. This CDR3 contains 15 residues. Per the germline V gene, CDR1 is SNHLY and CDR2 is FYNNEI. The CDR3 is CASSRGQGATDTQYF. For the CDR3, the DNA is TGTGCCAGCAGTCGAGGACAGGGGGCCACAGATACGCAGTATTTT.

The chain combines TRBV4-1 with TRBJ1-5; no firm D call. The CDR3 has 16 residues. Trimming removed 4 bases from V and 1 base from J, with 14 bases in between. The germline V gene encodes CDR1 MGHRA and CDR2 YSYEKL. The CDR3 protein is CASSPKELVSNQPQHF. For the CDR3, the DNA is TGCGCCAGCAGCCCTAAGGAGTTGGTCAGCAATCAGCCCCAGCATTTT.

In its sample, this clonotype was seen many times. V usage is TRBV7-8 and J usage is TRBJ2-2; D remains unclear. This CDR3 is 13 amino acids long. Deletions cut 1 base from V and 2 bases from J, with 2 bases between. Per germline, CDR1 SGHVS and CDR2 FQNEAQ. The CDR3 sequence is CASSLGNTGELFF. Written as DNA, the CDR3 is TGTGCCAGCAGCTTAGGCAACACCGGGGAGCTGTTTTTT.

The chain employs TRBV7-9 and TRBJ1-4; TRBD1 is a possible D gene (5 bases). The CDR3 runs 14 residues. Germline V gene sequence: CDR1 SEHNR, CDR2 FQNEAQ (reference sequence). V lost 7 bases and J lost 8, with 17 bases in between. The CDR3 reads CASTAGGGREKLFF. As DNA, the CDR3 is TGTGCCAGCACCGCGGGGGGTGGTCGGGAAAAACTGTTTTTT.

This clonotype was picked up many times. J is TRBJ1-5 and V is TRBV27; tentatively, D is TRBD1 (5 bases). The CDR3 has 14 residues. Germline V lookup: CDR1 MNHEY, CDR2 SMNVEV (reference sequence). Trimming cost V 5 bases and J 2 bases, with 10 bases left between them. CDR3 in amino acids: CASSPGHGNQPQHF. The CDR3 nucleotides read TGTGCCAGCAGTCCTGGACATGGCAATCAGCCCCAGCATTTT.

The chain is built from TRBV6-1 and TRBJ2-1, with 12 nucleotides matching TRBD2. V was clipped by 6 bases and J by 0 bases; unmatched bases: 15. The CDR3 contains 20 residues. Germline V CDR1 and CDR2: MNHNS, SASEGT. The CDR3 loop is CASSHRGPGTSGPSYNEQFF. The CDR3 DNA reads TGTGCCAGCAGCCACAGGGGCCCTGGGACTAGCGGGCCCTCCTACAATGAGCAGTTCTTC.

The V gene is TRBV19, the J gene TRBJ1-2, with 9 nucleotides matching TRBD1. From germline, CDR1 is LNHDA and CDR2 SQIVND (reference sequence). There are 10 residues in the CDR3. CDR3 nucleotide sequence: TGTGCTTCCGGGACAGGGGGCTACACCTTC. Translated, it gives CASGTGGYTF.

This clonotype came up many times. The CDR3 spells CASSPREAGARETQYF. The CDR3 DNA reads as TGTGCCAGCAGTCCCCGGGAGGCAGGGGCACGGGAGACCCAGTACTTC. J is TRBJ2-5 and V is TRBV5-8; a possible D gene is TRBD2 (7 bases). The CDR3 totals 16 residues. Trimming left V 5 bases short and J 5 bases short, with 22 bases between. The V gene's germline CDR1 is SGHTS and CDR2 YDEGEE.

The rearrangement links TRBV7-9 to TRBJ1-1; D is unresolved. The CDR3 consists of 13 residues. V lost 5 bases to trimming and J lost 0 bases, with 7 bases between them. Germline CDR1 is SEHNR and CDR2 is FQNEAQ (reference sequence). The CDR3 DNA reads TGTGCCAGCAGCGTTAAAATGAACACTGAAGCTTTCTTT. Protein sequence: CASSVKMNTEAFF. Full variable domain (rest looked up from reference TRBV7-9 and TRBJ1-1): DTGVSQNPRHKITKRGQNVTFRCDPISEHNRLYWYRQTLGQGPEFLTYFQNEAQLEKSRLLSDRFSAERPKGSFSTLEIQRTEQGDSAMYLCASSVKMNTEAFFGQGTRLTVV.

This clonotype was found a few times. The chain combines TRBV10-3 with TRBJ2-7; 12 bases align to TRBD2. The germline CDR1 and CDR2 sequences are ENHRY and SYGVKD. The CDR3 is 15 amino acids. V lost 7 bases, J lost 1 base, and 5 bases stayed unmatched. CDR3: CAIKLAGGPSYEQYF. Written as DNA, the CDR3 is TGTGCCATCAAGCTAGCGGGAGGGCCTTCCTACGAGCAGTACTTC.

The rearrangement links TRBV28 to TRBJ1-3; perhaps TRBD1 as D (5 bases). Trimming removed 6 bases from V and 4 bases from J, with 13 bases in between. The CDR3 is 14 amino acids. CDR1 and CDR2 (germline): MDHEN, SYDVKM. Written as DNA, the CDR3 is TGTGCCAGCAGGACGACAGCGTCCGGAAACACCATATATTTT. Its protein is CASRTTASGNTIYF.